These 6 T cell receptor beta chains originate from one sample sequenced in a study of blood T cell repertoires in COVID-19. Measured with immunoSEQ multiplex PCR; TCRdb has only the in-frame clones, and not every one. The sample yields roughly 70,000 clones, around nine tenths seen once. The sequenced sample consisted of peripheral blood. These receptors all come from a man in his 70s with acute or convalescent COVID-19.

This chain joins TRBV29-1 and TRBJ1-4; D is possibly TRBD1 (6 bases). The CDR3 length is 14 residues. CDR1 is SQVTM, CDR2 ANQGSEA, per germline. Deletions cut 0 bases from V and 5 bases from J, with 10 bases between. The CDR3 sequence: CSVEDPDSNEKLFF. In nucleotides, the CDR3 is TGCAGCGTTGAAGACCCGGACAGCAATGAAAAACTGTTTTTT.

The gene calls are TRBV5-1 and TRBJ2-2, with 8 bases aligning to TRBD2. Unmatched junction bases numbered 7, after V lost 7 bases and J lost 2 bases. Germline values: CDR1 SGHRS, CDR2 YFSETQ. The CDR3 runs to 15 residues. CDR3 loop: CASVPTSGNTGELFF. CDR3 bases: TGCGCCAGCGTCCCTACTAGCGGAAACACCGGGGAGCTGTTTTTT.

The gene calls are TRBV6-6 and TRBJ2-3; a possible D gene is TRBD2 (6 bases). V lost 5 bases to trimming and J lost 2 bases, with 8 bases between them. The germline gives CDR1 MNHNY, CDR2 SVGAGI (reference sequence). CDR3 length: 13 residues. CDR3 sequence: CASSRDSTDTQYF. CDR3 sequence (DNA): TGTGCCAGCAGTCGGGACTCCACAGATACGCAGTATTTT.

This chain uses TRBV27 with TRBJ1-2; D gene uncertain. The germline V gene encodes CDR1 MNHEY and CDR2 SMNVEV (reference sequence). The CDR3 is made up of 16 amino acids. V lost 5 bases and J lost 5, with 21 bases in between. This CDR3 is CASSPGGGRIPYGYTF. CDR3 in DNA: TGTGCCAGCAGTCCTGGTGGAGGGCGGATTCCATATGGCTACACCTTC.

The CDR3 protein is CASSSGTVPYEQYF. In DNA, the CDR3 is TGTGCCAGCAGCTCCGGGACAGTCCCCTACGAGCAGTACTTC. V usage is TRBV5-4 and J usage is TRBJ2-7; 7 nucleotides agree with TRBD1. V gave up 3 bases and J gave up 2 bases; unmatched junction bases: 5. CDR3 size: 14 residues. In germline, CDR1 is SGHNT, CDR2 YYREEE (reference sequence).

Written as DNA, the CDR3 is TGCGCCAGCAGCTTGGCAGGGGCCCCGAGTGGGGAGCTGTTTTTT. It specifies CASSLAGAPSGELFF. The chain recombines TRBV5-1 with TRBJ2-2, with D perhaps matching TRBD1 (6 bases). Germline CDR1 is SGHRS and CDR2 is YFSETQ. The CDR3 totals 15 residues. V shed 0 bases and J shed 8 bases, with 14 bases lying between them. The variable domain in full, completed from reference TRBV5-1 and TRBJ2-2, reads KAGVTQTPRYLIKTRGQQVTLSCSPISGHRSVSWYQQTPGQGLQFLFEYFSETQRNKGNFPGRFSGRQFSNSRSEMNVSTLELGDSALYLCASSLAGAPSGELFFGEGSRLTVL.